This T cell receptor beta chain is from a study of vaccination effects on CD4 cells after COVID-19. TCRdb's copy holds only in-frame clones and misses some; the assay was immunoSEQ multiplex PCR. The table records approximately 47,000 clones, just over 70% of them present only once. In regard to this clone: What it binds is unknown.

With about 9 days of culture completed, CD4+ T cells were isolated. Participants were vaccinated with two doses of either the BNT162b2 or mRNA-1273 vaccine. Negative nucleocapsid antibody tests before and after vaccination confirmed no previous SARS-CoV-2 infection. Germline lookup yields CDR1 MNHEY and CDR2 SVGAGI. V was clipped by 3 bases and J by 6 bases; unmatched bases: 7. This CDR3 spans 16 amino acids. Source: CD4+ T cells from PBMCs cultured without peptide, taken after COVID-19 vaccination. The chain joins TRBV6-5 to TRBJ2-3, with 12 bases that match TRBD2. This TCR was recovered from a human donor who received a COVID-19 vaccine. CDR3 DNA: TGTGCCAGCAGTTATTCGCTAGCGGGAGGGCCTGATACGCAGTATTTT. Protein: CASSYSLAGGPDTQYF.